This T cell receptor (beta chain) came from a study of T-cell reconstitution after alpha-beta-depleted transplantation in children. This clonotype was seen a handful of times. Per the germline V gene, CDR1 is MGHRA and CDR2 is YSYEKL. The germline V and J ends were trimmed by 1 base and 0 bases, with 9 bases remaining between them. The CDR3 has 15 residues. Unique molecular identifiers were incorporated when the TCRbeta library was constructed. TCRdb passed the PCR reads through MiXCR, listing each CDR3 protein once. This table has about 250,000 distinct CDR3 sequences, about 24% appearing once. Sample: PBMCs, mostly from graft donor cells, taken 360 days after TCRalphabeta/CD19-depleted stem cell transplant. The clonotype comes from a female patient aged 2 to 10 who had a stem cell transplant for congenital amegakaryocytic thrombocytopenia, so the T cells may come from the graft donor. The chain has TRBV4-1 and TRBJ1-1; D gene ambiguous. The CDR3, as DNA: TGCGCCAGCAGCCAAGTTTATCAAATGAACACTGAAGCTTTCTTT. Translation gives CASSQVYQMNTEAFF.